A selection of T cell receptor beta chains follows, all from one sample in a study of OX40 agonist ivuxolimab in advanced cancers. TCRdb's copy holds only in-frame clones and misses some; the assay was immunoSEQ multiplex PCR. The table shows under 95,000 clones, with around 86% occurring only once. The input for sequencing was CD4+ or CD8+ T cells sorted from blood, taken in a trial of the OX40 agonist ivuxolimab. These receptor sequences come from an adult with an advanced solid tumor such as melanoma, head and neck, liver or kidney cancer. Both conserved end residues are part of each CDR3. The order of the fields is V gene, D gene, J gene, clone size, CDR3 DNA, CDR3 protein. The D gene is left open where the match is weak. Some rows have no size entry. The others give once, few or many, or a class for an expanded clone.

v_call: TRBV6-5; d_call: -; j_call: TRBJ2-7; clone_size: -; cdr3_nt: TGTGCCAGCAGAACCCACTGGGGGCAAGTCCACGAGCAGTACTTC; cdr3_aa: CASRTHWGQVHEQYF
v_call: TRBV30; d_call: TRBD1; j_call: TRBJ1-6; clone_size: once; cdr3_nt: TGTGCCTGGAGTAGAGGACAGGGGAGGTCACCCCTCCACTTT; cdr3_aa: CAWSRGQGRSPLHF
v_call: TRBV7-8; d_call: -; j_call: TRBJ1-3; clone_size: -; cdr3_nt: TGTGCCAGCAGCTCCGGGAGTAGCTCTGGAAACACCATATATTTT; cdr3_aa: CASSSGSSSGNTIYF
v_call: TRBV7-9; d_call: -; j_call: TRBJ2-1; clone_size: -; cdr3_nt: TGTGCCAGCAGCTTAATCATCTATGAGCAGTTCTTC; cdr3_aa: CASSLIIYEQFF
v_call: TRBV27; d_call: -; j_call: TRBJ2-7; clone_size: -; cdr3_nt: TGTGCCAGCAGCAAAGAACGTAGTTACGAGCAGTACTTC; cdr3_aa: CASSKERSYEQYF
v_call: TRBV29-1; d_call: -; j_call: TRBJ1-4; clone_size: -; cdr3_nt: TGCAGCGTTCTTTTTGATGGGGCTACTGGGAAACTGTTTTTT; cdr3_aa: CSVLFDGATGKLFF
v_call: TRBV30; d_call: -; j_call: TRBJ1-2; clone_size: few; cdr3_nt: TGTGCCTGGAGTGTAATAGGACAGAGATACTATGGCTACACCTTC; cdr3_aa: CAWSVIGQRYYGYTF
v_call: TRBV7-9; d_call: -; j_call: TRBJ2-5; clone_size: -; cdr3_nt: TGTGCCAGCAGCTTAGCGAATTGGGAGACCCAGTACTTC; cdr3_aa: CASSLANWETQYF
v_call: TRBV2; d_call: TRBD1; j_call: TRBJ1-1; clone_size: -; cdr3_nt: TGTGCCAGCAGCAAGATCAGGGGGGAGGCTTTCTTT; cdr3_aa: CASSKIRGEAFF
v_call: TRBV5-1; d_call: -; j_call: TRBJ1-2; clone_size: -; cdr3_nt: TGCGCCAGCAGAGGGGACAAGGGGTTATACTATGGCTACACCTTC; cdr3_aa: CASRGDKGLYYGYTF
v_call: TRBV7-2; d_call: -; j_call: TRBJ1-1; clone_size: -; cdr3_nt: TGTGCCAGCAGCTTCGGACAGCTCACTGAAGCTTTCTTT; cdr3_aa: CASSFGQLTEAFF
v_call: TRBV6-6; d_call: -; j_call: TRBJ2-7; clone_size: -; cdr3_nt: TGTGCCAGCGGCAAGACGGATTCCTACGAGCAGTACTTC; cdr3_aa: CASGKTDSYEQYF
v_call: TRBV7-9; d_call: -; j_call: TRBJ1-4; clone_size: once; cdr3_nt: TGTGCCAGCAGCTTAGGGGCGACGGGGACTGAAAAACTGTTTTTT; cdr3_aa: CASSLGATGTEKLFF
v_call: TRBV7-9; d_call: -; j_call: TRBJ2-2; clone_size: -; cdr3_nt: TGTGCCAGCAGCCCCGGTAGTGCGGCCGGGGAGCTGTTTTTT; cdr3_aa: CASSPGSAAGELFF